Sequencing of this T cell receptor beta chain was carried out in a study of cytomegalovirus exposure and HLA in healthy donors. In germline, CDR1 is MDHEN, CDR2 SYDVKM. The CDR3 spans 18 residues. After removal of 3 bases from V and 0 bases from J, the junction contained 11 bases not matched to a gene. The protocol was immunoSEQ multiplex PCR, while the TCRdb copy is restricted to in-frame clones and leaves out a portion. The profile shows fewer than 85,000 clones, about 87% of them singletons. The receptor's source is a woman between 18 and 29 years old in good health and CMV-seropositive. The chain recombines TRBV28 with TRBJ2-1; 7 nucleotides agree with TRBD1. Sample: PBMCs. CDR3 in DNA: TGTGCCAGCAGTTTCTCCCAAGGACAGGTCAGCTCCTACAATGAGCAGTTCTTC. Amino acid sequence: CASSFSQGQVSSYNEQFF.